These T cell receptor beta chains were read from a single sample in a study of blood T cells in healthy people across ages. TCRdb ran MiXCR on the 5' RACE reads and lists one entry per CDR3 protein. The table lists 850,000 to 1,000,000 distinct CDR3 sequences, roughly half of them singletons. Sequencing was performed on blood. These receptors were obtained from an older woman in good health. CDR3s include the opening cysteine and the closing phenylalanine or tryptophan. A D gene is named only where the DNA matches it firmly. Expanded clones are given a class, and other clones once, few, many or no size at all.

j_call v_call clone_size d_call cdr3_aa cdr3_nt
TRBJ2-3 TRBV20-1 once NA CSARDWRAESTDTQYF TGCAGTGCTAGAGATTGGCGAGCGGAGAGCACAGATACGCAGTATTTT
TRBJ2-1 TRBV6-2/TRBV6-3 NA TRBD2 CASSRNSGSGEQFF TGTGCCAGCAGTAGAAATAGCGGGAGCGGTGAGCAGTTCTTC
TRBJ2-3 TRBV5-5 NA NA CASSYSVGTQYF TGTGCCAGCAGCTATAGCGTTGGTACGCAGTATTTT
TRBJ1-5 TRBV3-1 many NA CASSQGGNQPQHF TGTGCCAGCAGCCAAGGGGGCAATCAGCCCCAGCATTTT
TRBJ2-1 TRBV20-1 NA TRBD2 CSAGTSVCNEQFF TGCAGTGCCGGGACTAGCGTATGCAATGAGCAGTTCTTC
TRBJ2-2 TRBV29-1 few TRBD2 CSVVGLAATGELFF TGCAGCGTGGTAGGACTAGCGGCCACCGGGGAGCTGTTTTTT
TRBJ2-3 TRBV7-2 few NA CSTGPIPDTQYF TGCTCTACCGGCCCCATTCCGGATACGCAGTATTTT
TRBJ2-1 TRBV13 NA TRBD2 CTSSLPYSGRGRYNEQFF TGTACCAGCAGCCTCCCTTATAGCGGGAGGGGTAGGTACAATGAGCAGTTCTTC
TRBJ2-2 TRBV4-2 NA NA CASSLGQHTGELFF TGTGCCAGCAGTCTTGGACAGCACACCGGGGAGCTGTTTTTT
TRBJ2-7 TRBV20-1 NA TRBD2 CSARKTSGSTEQYF TGCAGTGCTAGAAAGACTAGCGGGAGTACCGAGCAGTACTTC
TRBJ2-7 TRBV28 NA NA CATSYYEQYF TGTGCCACCTCTTACTACGAGCAGTACTTC
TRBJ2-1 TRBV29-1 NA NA CSVGVAGKGNEQFF TGCAGCGTTGGGGTCGCGGGGAAGGGGAATGAGCAGTTCTTC
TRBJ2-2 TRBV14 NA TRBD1 CASSTWTGLGTGELFF TGTGCCAGCAGCACCTGGACAGGGCTGGGCACCGGGGAGCTGTTTTTT
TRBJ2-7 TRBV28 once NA CASSSRQRHDTYEQYF TGTGCCAGCAGCTCCCGTCAGAGGCACGACACCTACGAGCAGTACTTC
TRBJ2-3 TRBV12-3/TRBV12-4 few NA CASSFRTGAATDTQYF TGTGCCAGCAGTTTCCGGACCGGGGCGGCCACAGATACGCAGTATTTT
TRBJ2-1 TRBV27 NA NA CAPRNEQFF TGTGCCCCACGGAATGAGCAGTTCTTC
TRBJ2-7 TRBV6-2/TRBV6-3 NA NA CATAILQGIYEQYF TGTGCCACCGCGATCCTGCAGGGAATCTACGAGCAGTACTTC
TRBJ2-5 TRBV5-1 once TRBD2 CASRTVGLAEETQYF TGCGCCAGCAGGACCGTAGGACTAGCGGAAGAGACCCAGTACTTC
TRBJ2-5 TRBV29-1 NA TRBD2 CSVGRASGRRSQETQYF TGCAGCGTTGGTAGGGCTAGCGGGAGGCGAAGCCAAGAGACCCAGTACTTC
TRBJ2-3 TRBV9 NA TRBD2 CASISSWSSGRNRRDTQYF TGTGCCAGCATCAGCTCCTGGTCTAGCGGGAGGAATCGTAGAGATACGCAGTATTTT
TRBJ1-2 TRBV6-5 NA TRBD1 CASTLDRETYGYTF TGTGCCAGCACCCTGGACAGGGAAACCTATGGCTACACCTTC
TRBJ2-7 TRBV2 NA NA CASRPAEGTYEQYF TGTGCCAGCAGACCTGCAGAAGGGACCTACGAGCAGTACTTC